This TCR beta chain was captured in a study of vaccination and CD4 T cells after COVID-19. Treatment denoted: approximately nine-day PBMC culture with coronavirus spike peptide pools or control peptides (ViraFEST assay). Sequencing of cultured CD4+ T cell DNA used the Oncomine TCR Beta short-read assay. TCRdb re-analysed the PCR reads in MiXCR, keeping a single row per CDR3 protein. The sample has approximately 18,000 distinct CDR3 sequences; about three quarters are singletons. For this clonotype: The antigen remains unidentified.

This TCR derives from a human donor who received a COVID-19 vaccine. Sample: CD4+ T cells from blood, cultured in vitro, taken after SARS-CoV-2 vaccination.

Here the CDR3 reads CSASGTADTGELFF. The CDR3 nucleotides are TGCAGTGCTAGCGGGACCGCTGACACCGGGGAGCTGTTTTTT. The chain combines TRBV20-1 with TRBJ2-2; the D call may be TRBD1 or TRBD2 (5 bases each). Trimming removed 3 bases at V and 3 bases at J, with 11 bases between. The CDR3 is made up of 14 amino acids. The germline gives CDR1 DFQATT, CDR2 SNEGSKA (reference sequence).